This T cell receptor (beta chain) was sequenced for a study of blood T cell repertoires in COVID-19. Study information: Spain, Italy and the United States supplied samples that represented acute and convalescent COVID-19. Sample material is recorded as cDNA or gDNA derived from T cells, B-cell-depleted T cells, or PBMCs.

This clone has more than one count but fewer than ten. The CDR3 is 13 residues long. Trimming removed 1 base from V and 6 bases from J; junction bases left unmatched: 1. The germline CDR1 and CDR2 sequences are SGHRS and YFSETQ. Per the authors' pipeline: Amplification from reference gene primers served as the basis for estimated nucleated cell counts. The assay was immunoSEQ multiplex PCR, and TCRdb's table has in-frame clones only and misses some. The DNA gave D and trimming, while V, J and clone size come from that table. The repertoire includes 90,000 to 110,000 clones, about three quarters of them detected once, and roughly a fifth sits in the top ten.

This receptor was obtained from a woman aged 65 to 85 with acute or convalescent COVID-19. V is TRBV5-1 and J is TRBJ1-5; 7 nucleotides match TRBD1. Sequencing was done on a sample of peripheral blood. As DNA, the CDR3 is TGCGCCAGCAGCTTGTACAGGGGTCAGCCCCAGCATTTT. This sequence encodes CASSLYRGQPQHF.